The clone carrying this T cell receptor beta chain was detected a few times. Assay used: immunoSEQ multiplex PCR; TCRdb lists only in-frame clones, some missing. This table holds about 660,000 clones, roughly 90% found once. Germline CDR1 reads MNHNS; CDR2 reads SASEGT. V trimming: 6 bases; J trimming: 1 base; junction bases outside the gene matches: 5. This CDR3 is built from 14 residues. The data originate from a study of shared T cell receptors in the human thymus. The data also belong to a second study, concerning human thymus T cells. From that study: Resections were taken during corrective heart surgery, and the thymus tissue came from these. Biased V and J segment usage appeared in thymus and peripheral blood. Thymic TCR repertoires of unrelated people reportedly overlapped highly.

J is TRBJ1-2 and V is TRBV6-1; TRBD1 agrees at 7 bases. Sequenced sample: thymocytes. The sequence was obtained from a boy less than two years old with a congenital heart defect. CDR3 in DNA: TGTGCCAGCAGGAGGGGGCCCAATAACTATGGCTACACCTTC. Its protein product is CASRRGPNNYGYTF.